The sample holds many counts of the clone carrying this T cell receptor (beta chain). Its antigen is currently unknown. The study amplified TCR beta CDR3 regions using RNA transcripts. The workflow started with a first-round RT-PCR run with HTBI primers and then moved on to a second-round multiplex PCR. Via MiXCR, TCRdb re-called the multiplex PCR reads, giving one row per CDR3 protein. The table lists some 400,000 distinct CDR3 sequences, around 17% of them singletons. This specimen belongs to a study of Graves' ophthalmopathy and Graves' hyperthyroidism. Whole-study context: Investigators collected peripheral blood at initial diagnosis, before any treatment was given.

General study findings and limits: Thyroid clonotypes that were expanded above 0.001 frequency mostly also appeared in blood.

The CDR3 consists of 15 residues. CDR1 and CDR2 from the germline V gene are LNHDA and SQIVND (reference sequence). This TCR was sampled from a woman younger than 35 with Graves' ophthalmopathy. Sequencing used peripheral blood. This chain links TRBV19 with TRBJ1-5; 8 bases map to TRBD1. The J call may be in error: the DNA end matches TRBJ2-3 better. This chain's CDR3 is CASSIGTGSNQPQYF. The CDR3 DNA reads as TGTGCCAGTAGTATCGGGACAGGAAGCAATCAGCCCCAGTATTTT.